This T cell receptor (beta chain) appears in the sequencing data of a study of T cell clonotyping in hematopoietic cell transplantation. Germline V CDR1 and CDR2: MNHNS, SASEGT. The CDR3 loop spans 13 amino acids. V dropped 6 bases and J dropped 1 base, with 7 bases sitting between them. Remarks on this clone: Its antigen is still unknown.

Produced via immunoSEQ multiplex PCR; TCRdb's table is partial and in-frame only. The repertoire holds 11,000 to 15,000 clones, with over 85% as singletons. Study conclusions and caveats: After transplant, recipient diversity fell while pathologically expanded clonotypes grew through day 180. At the given depth, recipient repertoires were over 95% de novo clonotypes. Broader posttransplant TCR repertoire diversity was predicted by graft donor and pretransplant recipient Inverse Simpson Index values. No sorting was done, leaving CD4 and CD8 contributions mixed.

The sequences come from PBMCs, collected 30 days after allogeneic stem cell transplant. The TCR was taken from a male patient in his sixties or seventies who had an allogeneic stem cell transplant from an unrelated donor, so the T cells may come from the graft donor. Some clones in this sample may be carry-over from other donors' samples. V usage is TRBV6-1 and J usage is TRBJ1-5, with D hard to call. The CDR3 protein is CASRGLSNQPQHF. As DNA, the CDR3 is TGTGCCAGCAGGGGGTTAAGCAATCAGCCCCAGCATTTT.